Detailed here is one TCR beta chain. The data were obtained in a study of shared clonotypes between healthy human individuals. This CDR3 is built from 14 residues. CDR1 SGHDN and CDR2 FVKESK come from the germline V gene. Trimming cost V 4 bases and J 3 bases; bases outside gene matches: 2. TCRdb's copy holds only in-frame clones and misses some; the assay was immunoSEQ multiplex PCR. Of 450,000 to 500,000 clones in the sample, about 72% were seen once. This clonotype was obtained from a middle-aged woman in good health. Some clones in this sample may be carry-over from other donors' samples. This chain connects TRBV14 to TRBJ2-1, with 8 bases fitting TRBD2. The specimen was PBMCs. CDR3 region: CASSPTSGYNEQFF. DNA for the CDR3: TGTGCCAGCAGCCCCACTAGCGGCTACAATGAGCAGTTCTTC. The entire variable domain, with the rest obtained from reference TRBV14 and TRBJ2-1, is as follows: EAGVTQFPSHSVIEKGQTVTLRCDPISGHDNLYWYRRVMGKEIKFLLHFVKESKQDESGMPNNRFLAERTGGTYSTLKVQPAELEDSGVYFCASSPTSGYNEQFFGPGTRLTVL.